These 23 T cell receptor beta chains originate from one sample sequenced in a study of shared clonotypes between healthy human individuals. The protocol was immunoSEQ multiplex PCR, while the TCRdb copy is restricted to in-frame clones and leaves out a portion. The data contain 300,000 to 400,000 clones, around two thirds of them singletons. The sequenced material came from memory CD4+ T cells sorted from blood. Subset defined: CD45RA-negative fraction. The receptor set was obtained from a man between 25 and 39 years old in good health.

The chain employs TRBV19 and TRBJ2-1; D is ambiguous. With 7 bases removed from V and 7 bases from J, the gap between germline ends came to 20 bases. CDR1 is LNHDA, CDR2 SQIVND, per germline (reference sequence). The CDR3 has 15 amino acids. CDR3 loop: CASNPWVDGHNEQFF. The CDR3 bases are TGTGCCAGTAACCCCTGGGTCGACGGGCATAATGAGCAGTTCTTC. The variable domain in full, with the rest retrieved from reference TRBV19 and TRBJ2-1, is DGGITQSPKYLFRKEGQNVTLSCEQNLNHDAMYWYRQDPGQGLRLIYYSQIVNDFQKGDIAEGYSVSREKKESFPLTVTSAQKNPTAFYLCASNPWVDGHNEQFFGPGTRLTVL.

The V call is TRBV23-1, the J call TRBJ2-1; TRBD2 agrees at 11 bases. TRBV23-1 is sorted into the ORF group, with uncertain function. V shed 0 bases and J 5 bases; nucleotides not matched to a gene: 3. This CDR3 has 16 amino acids. The CDR3 bases are TGCGCCAGCAGTCAATCGAGACTAGCGGGGAACAATGAGCAGTTCTTC. It translates to CASSQSRLAGNNEQFF.

This clone has just a few counts. The V and J genes are TRBV7-2 and TRBJ2-1; 10 bases map to TRBD2. The CDR3 is made up of 17 amino acids. From germline, CDR1 is SGHTA and CDR2 FQGNSA. Trimming at V came to 4 bases and at J to 9 bases, leaving 15 bases not matched to a gene. CDR3 sequence reads: CASSSGGLAGVKGEQFF. For the CDR3, the DNA is TGTGCCAGCAGCTCGGGGGGGCTAGCGGGAGTGAAGGGTGAGCAGTTCTTC.

In this sample, this clone turned up a few times. V usage is TRBV2 and J usage is TRBJ2-5; D might be TRBD2 (6 bases). Germline V gives CDR1 SNHLY, CDR2 FYNNEI. This CDR3 spans 13 amino acids. V shed 3 bases and J shed 7 bases, with 12 bases lying between them. The CDR3 DNA is TGTGCCAGCAGTGATGTGACTAGATCGACCCAGTACTTC. Encoded protein: CASSDVTRSTQYF.

This clone showed up many times. The same CDR3 arises from other DNA sequences in this sample as well. The chain combines TRBV6-1 with TRBJ2-1; unclear D gene. V lost 5 bases and J 0 bases, leaving 11 bases between the germline ends. CDR1 and CDR2 from the germline V gene are MNHNS and SASEGT. This CDR3 region has 15 residues. The CDR3 DNA is TGTGCCAGCAGTACCGAAACCAGCTCCTACAATGAGCAGTTCTTC. It yields the protein CASSTETSSYNEQFF.

The V gene is TRBV29-1, the J gene TRBJ2-1; a possible D gene is TRBD1 (5 bases). CDR1 and CDR2 (germline): SQVTM, ANQGSEA. The CDR3 extends over 15 amino acids. With 7 bases removed from V and 1 base from J, the gap between germline ends came to 17 bases. This CDR3 reads CSAPSQGSSYNEQFF. In DNA, the CDR3 is TGCAGCGCGCCGTCCCAGGGTTCGTCCTACAATGAGCAGTTCTTC.

The chain is built from TRBV11-1 and TRBJ2-1; unclear D gene. The V gene lost 5 bases and the J gene lost 2 bases, with 19 bases spanning the gap. The CDR3 is 17 amino acids. CDR1 and CDR2 (germline): SGHAT, FQDESV (reference sequence). The CDR3: CASSLFRSALTYNEQFF. Here the CDR3 DNA reads TGTGCCAGCAGCCTTTTTCGTTCCGCGTTAACCTACAATGAGCAGTTCTTC.

This clone was counted many times. This chain uses TRBV25-1 with TRBJ2-6, with no clear D. CDR3 length: 13 residues. The ends were cut back, 4 bases at V and 4 bases at J, with 5 bases in the middle. Germline CDR1 is MGHDK and CDR2 is SYGVNS. The CDR3 loop is CASSGAGANVLTF. The CDR3 nucleotides read TGTGCCAGCAGTGGCGCAGGGGCCAACGTCCTGACTTTC.

The chain is built from TRBV5-1 and TRBJ2-3; D gene unclear. CDR1 is SGHRS, CDR2 YFSETQ, per germline. The CDR3 consists of 15 residues. V gave up 0 bases and J gave up 0 bases, with 8 bases separating them. The CDR3 DNA reads as TGCGCCAGCAGCTTGGCCACTTCTAGCACAGATACGCAGTATTTT. It translates to CASSLATSSTDTQYF. Supplemented by reference TRBV5-1 and TRBJ2-3, the full variable domain reads KAGVTQTPRYLIKTRGQQVTLSCSPISGHRSVSWYQQTPGQGLQFLFEYFSETQRNKGNFPGRFSGRQFSNSRSEMNVSTLELGDSALYLCASSLATSSTDTQYFGPGTRLTVL.

This clone was detected ten times or more. The chain couples TRBV5-1 to TRBJ2-5; the D gene is possibly TRBD2 (5 bases). The germline CDR1 and CDR2 sequences are SGHRS and YFSETQ. Trimming took off 3 bases at V and 1 base at J, with 19 bases between the two ends. The CDR3 contains 17 residues. The CDR3 here is CASSSALAGNLQETQYF. The CDR3 region has the DNA TGCGCCAGCAGCTCGGCCCTCGCGGGCAACCTCCAAGAGACCCAGTACTTC.

Points on this clone: Other DNA variants within this sample encode the same CDR3. The chain uses TRBV6-5 and TRBJ2-1, with TRBD2 identical over 8 bases. There are 16 residues in the CDR3. The V gene's germline CDR1 is MNHEY and CDR2 SVGAGI. Losses at the gene ends were 0 bases for V and 0 bases for J; bases not matched to a gene: 1. CDR3 DNA: TGTGCCAGCAGTTACTCCAGCGGGAGCTCCTACAATGAGCAGTTCTTC. Translation: CASSYSSGSSYNEQFF.

This chain connects TRBV30 to TRBJ2-1; 11 bases match TRBD2. Germline CDR1 GTSNPN, CDR2 SVGIG (reference sequence). The CDR3 sequence is 14 residues long. V trimming: 4 bases; J trimming: 6 bases; junction bases outside the gene matches: 5. CDR3 sequence (DNA): TGTGCCTGGACTAAGACTAGCGGGGTCAATGAGCAGTTCTTC. Its protein product is CAWTKTSGVNEQFF. Looking up the rest from reference TRBV30 and TRBJ2-1 gives the full variable domain: SQTIHQWPATLVQPVGSPLSLECTVEGTSNPNLYWYRQAAGRGLQLLFYSVGIGQISSEVPQNLSASRPQDRQFILSSKKLLLSDSGFYLCAWTKTSGVNEQFFGPGTRLTVL.

The chain uses TRBV5-4 and TRBJ2-7; D might be TRBD2 (6 bases). Germline V lookup: CDR1 SGHNT, CDR2 YYREEE (reference sequence). CDR3 length equals 14 residues. The ends were cut back, 6 bases at V and 3 bases at J, with 16 bases in the middle. The DNA for the CDR3 is TGTGCCAGCACCACCTCCTCGGGGGACTACGAGCAGTACTTC. It yields the protein CASTTSSGDYEQYF. Full variable domain (remainder filled in from reference TRBV5-4 and TRBJ2-7): ETGVTQSPTHLIKTRGQQVTLRCSSQSGHNTVSWYQQALGQGPQFIFQYYREEENGRGNFPPRFSGLQFPNYSSELNVNALELDDSALYLCASTTSSGDYEQYFGPGTRLTVT.

The rearrangement joins TRBV25-1 to TRBJ2-1; D is unclear. Trimming stripped 2 bases from V and 6 bases from J, with 11 bases between. The CDR3 has 14 residues. Germline CDR1 is MGHDK and CDR2 is SYGVNS. The CDR3 spells CASSERGRANEQFF. DNA for the CDR3: TGTGCCAGCAGTGAACGAGGCCGCGCCAATGAGCAGTTCTTC.

The chain carries TRBV5-6 and TRBJ2-7; 8 nucleotides line up with TRBD1. Germline V lookup: CDR1 SGHDT, CDR2 YYEEEE. V shed 4 bases, J shed 7 bases, and the junction held 19 bases outside the gene matches. CDR3 length: 17 residues. The CDR3 reads CASSPPHFVDRGREQYF. CDR3 DNA sequence: TGTGCCAGCAGCCCCCCCCACTTCGTCGACAGGGGCCGGGAGCAGTACTTC. Looking up the rest from reference TRBV5-6 and TRBJ2-7 gives the full variable domain: DAGVTQSPTHLIKTRGQQVTLRCSPKSGHDTVSWYQQALGQGPQFIFQYYEEEERQRGNFPDRFSGHQFPNYSSELNVNALLLGDSALYLCASSPPHFVDRGREQYFGPGTRLTVT.

V usage is TRBV15 and J usage is TRBJ2-2; D is possibly TRBD1 (6 bases). This CDR3 is built from 14 residues. The V and J ends lost 8 bases and 5 bases respectively, with 15 bases between them. Germline lookup yields CDR1 LNHNV and CDR2 YYDKDF (reference sequence). The CDR3 here is CATETLRGTGELFF. CDR3 nucleotide sequence: TGTGCCACCGAGACCCTCAGGGGAACCGGGGAGCTGTTTTTT.

The count of this clone is one. The rearrangement links TRBV6-5 to TRBJ2-7, with 9 bases matching TRBD2. Germline loops: CDR1 MNHEY, CDR2 SVGAGI. The CDR3 covers 14 residues. V lost 6 bases and J lost 5; bases outside the gene matches: 8. The CDR3 DNA reads as TGTGCCAGCAGAGATAGCGGGAGATTCGACGAGCAGTACTTC. Translated, it gives CASRDSGRFDEQYF.

This clone was observed a few times. The rearrangement joins TRBV2 to TRBJ2-2; no firm D call. The germline V gene has CDR1 SNHLY and CDR2 FYNNEI. The V end lost 7 bases, the J end lost 3 bases, and 9 bases lay between the germline ends. The CDR3 consists of 13 residues. The CDR3 here is CASTYADTGELFF. CDR3 DNA sequence: TGTGCCAGCACTTATGCTGACACCGGGGAGCTGTTTTTT.

The rearrangement links TRBV7-2 to TRBJ2-1; maybe TRBD2 (6 bases). The CDR3 consists of 14 residues. In germline, CDR1 is SGHTA, CDR2 FQGNSA. Trimming removed 6 bases at V and 2 bases at J, with 11 bases between. Here the CDR3 DNA reads TGTGCCAGCAGTTCGGGGGTAACCTACAATGAGCAGTTCTTC. It is translated as CASSSGVTYNEQFF.

This chain joins TRBV29-1 and TRBJ1-3; D gene ambiguous. Per the germline V gene, CDR1 is SQVTM and CDR2 is ANQGSEA. The CDR3 has 15 amino acids. V was cut by 1 base and J by 0 bases, with 10 bases left in between. The CDR3 protein is CSVEGPGLSGNTIYF. The DNA of the CDR3 is TGCAGCGTTGAAGGACCAGGTCTCTCTGGAAACACCATATATTTT. The whole variable domain, remainder taken from reference TRBV29-1 and TRBJ1-3, is SAVISQKPSRDICQRGTSLTIQCQVDSQVTMMFWYRQQPGQSLTLIATANQGSEATYESGFVIDKFPISRPNLTFSTLTVSNMSPEDSSIYLCSVEGPGLSGNTIYFGEGSWLTVV.

The sample holds many counts of this clone. This chain connects TRBV10-1 to TRBJ2-3, with D possibly TRBD2 on 5 matching bases. CDR3 length: 16 residues. Trimming removed 2 bases from V and 0 bases from J, with 12 bases in between. Germline CDR1 WNHNN, CDR2 SYGVQD (reference sequence). The CDR3 loop reads CASSETIGESTDTQYF. Written as DNA, the CDR3 is TGCGCCAGCAGTGAGACAATTGGGGAGAGCACAGATACGCAGTATTTT.

This sequence joins TRBV5-4 and TRBJ1-4; D not certain. The CDR3 extends over 14 amino acids. In germline, CDR1 is SGHNT, CDR2 YYREEE (reference sequence). V was shortened by 4 bases and J by 6 bases, with 13 bases between the two germline ends. CDR3 bases: TGTGCCAGCAGCCCCAGCCCGGCCTATGAAAAACTGTTTTTT. Its protein product is CASSPSPAYEKLFF.

The chain joins TRBV29-1 to TRBJ1-2, with TRBD1 matching over 7 bases. J gave up 8 bases and V 7 bases, and 10 bases lay outside the gene matches. CDR3 size: 12 residues. Germline V CDR1 and CDR2: SQVTM, ANQGSEA. Written as DNA, the CDR3 is TGCAGCGGAGAACAGGGGACCGACGGCTACACCTTC. Encoded protein: CSGEQGTDGYTF.